This TCR beta chain was retrieved from a study of spatial heterogeneity in lung cancer. Study summary: Sequences of the beta chain were consistently detected in greater numbers than alpha-chain sequences. The study observed each unique TCR and UMI combination more than ten times on average in raw reads.

Study-wide points: Compared with follow-up, resection was when ubiquitous expanded tumor TCRs appeared in blood more.

Carried by each TCR cDNA molecule was a unique molecular identifier. TCRdb reanalysed the 5' RACE reads using MiXCR and keeps one entry per CDR3 protein. The sample includes some 15,000 distinct CDR3 sequences, around 10% of them seen just once. The junction had 10 bases not matched to a gene; V was cut back by 5 bases and J by 0 bases. CDR3 length equals 18 residues. Noted time point: sample taken at primary tumor resection. Whole RNA obtained from tumor, nontumor lung or frozen PBMC underwent sequencing without sorting. Comments on this clonotype: The antigen is unknown.

This receptor was taken from a male donor with early-stage non-small cell lung cancer. J is TRBJ2-4 and V is TRBV12-3 or TRBV12-4; TRBD1 agrees at 10 bases. Here the sequenced sample was PBMCs, taken at surgery. CDR3 DNA: TGTGCCAGCAGTCCACCCTTGGGACAGGGGTTAGCCAAAAACATTCAGTACTTC. Its translation: CASSPPLGQGLAKNIQYF.